These T cell receptor beta chains were read from a single sample in a study of metastatic and nonmetastatic thyroid tumors. TCRdb re-clonotyped the PCR reads through MiXCR. This table holds approximately 25,000 clones, around 17% found once. The specimen was blood. These receptors were obtained from a male donor with papillary thyroid cancer or a benign thyroid nodule (not recorded which). Some clones in this sample may be carry-over from other donors' samples. Each CDR3 is given with its conserved first and last residue. D genes are given only for firm matches. For some rows the clone size is stated as once, few or many, or as a class when expanded; others skip it.

abundance,j_gene,v_gene,d_gene,CDR3aa,CDR3nt
-,TRBJ2-7,TRBV11-2,-,CASSPAAYEQYF,TGTGCCAGCAGCCCGGCGGCCTACGAGCAGTACTTC
-,TRBJ2-4,TRBV15,-,CATSSPGKNIQYF,TGTGCCACCAGCAGCCCGGGCAAAAACATTCAGTACTTC
-,TRBJ1-6,TRBV6-1,-,CASRGASQGINSPLHF,TGTGCCAGCAGAGGAGCTTCCCAGGGGATTAATTCACCCCTCCACTTT
-,TRBJ2-7,TRBV20-1,-,CSAWCGTYEHYF,TGCAGTGCTTGGTGTGGAACCTACGAGCATTACTTC
many,TRBJ2-7,TRBV15,TRBD2,CATSRREGLIHEQYF,TGTGCCACCAGCAGGAGGGAGGGGTTGATCCACGAGCAGTACTTC
few,TRBJ2-7,TRBV6-1,-,CASRWDLGYEQYF,TGTGCCAGCAGGTGGGACTTGGGCTACGAGCAGTACTTC
few,TRBJ2-7,TRBV28,TRBD1,CANSFFSGQGHEQYF,TGTGCCAACAGCTTCTTTTCGGGACAGGGTCACGAGCAGTACTTC
many,TRBJ1-1,TRBV30,-,CALTESTEAFF,TGTGCCTTGACAGAGAGCACTGAAGCTTTCTTT
few,TRBJ2-3,TRBV28,TRBD2,CASNSGLAGDEDTQYF,TGTGCCAGCAATTCGGGACTAGCTGGAGACGAAGATACGCAGTATTTT
many,TRBJ2-1,TRBV27,-,CASSFGGTGYNEQFF,TGTGCCAGCAGTTTTGGAGGGACGGGGTACAATGAGCAGTTCTTC
many,TRBJ2-1,TRBV4-1,TRBD2,CASSQPTSGISDEQFF,TGCGCCAGCAGCCAACCTACTAGCGGGATTAGCGATGAGCAGTTCTTC
few,TRBJ2-7,TRBV6-5,-,CASRTYKQYF,TGTGCCAGCCGAACCTACAAGCAGTACTTC
few,TRBJ2-2,TRBV5-8,TRBD2,CASSNMGGRDTGELFF,TGTGCCAGCAGCAACATGGGCGGGAGGGACACCGGGGAGCTGTTTTTT
medium-sized,TRBJ1-1,TRBV6-1,-,CASSEARRFEAFF,TGTGCCAGCAGTGAAGCGAGACGTTTTGAAGCTTTCTTT
many,TRBJ2-2,TRBV6-1,-,CASNPDHITGELFF,TGTGCCAGCAATCCGGACCATATCACCGGGGAGCTGTTTTTT